In this sample, the clone carrying this T cell receptor beta chain turned up many times. Its antigen is undetermined. The sample originates from a study of T cell repertoires in cytomegalovirus infection. As for the study in general: The public TCR beta signatures pointed to both CMV infection and matching HLA type. Study conclusions and caveats: Of the TCR beta families, the public ones yielded a cumulative frequency that identified carriers of CMV plus the relevant HLA. There were HLA-C-restricted CMV-specific TCR beta clonotypes dominating the ex vivo response.

TCRdb reprocessed the reads with MiXCR, giving one entry per CDR3 protein. Of approximately 70,000 distinct CDR3 sequences listed, roughly 20% are singletons. This CDR3 is 15 amino acids long. V was clipped by 1 base and J by 0 bases, with 9 bases between them. CDR1 SGHTA and CDR2 FQGNSA come from the germline V gene. This TCR was recovered from a human donor in good health (CMV status not recorded). Some clones in this sample may be carry-over from other donors' samples. The chain carries TRBV7-2 and TRBJ1-2; a weak D match, TRBD1 (5 bases). The sample was PBMCs, sequenced either directly or after in vitro stimulation (not recorded which). The DNA of the CDR3 is TGTGCCAGCAGCTTAGAGAAAGGGGCTAACTATGGCTACACCTTC. Its translation: CASSLEKGANYGYTF.